This TCR beta chain was observed in a study of control samples from healthy donors and cancer patients. Generated by immunoSEQ multiplex PCR, the TCRdb table keeps only in-frame clones and is missing some. The table has roughly 120,000 clones, about 95% seen once. The specimen was blood. This TCR was sampled from a young man in good health.

CDR3 in DNA: TGTGCCAGCTCACCACCGGCGGGGTCCGATGAGCAGTTCTTC. This sequence encodes CASSPPAGSDEQFF. The chain joins TRBV18 to TRBJ2-1; TRBD2 might be the D (6 bases). Trimming removed 0 bases from V and 8 bases from J, with 11 bases in between. This CDR3 contains 14 residues. CDR1 is KGHSH and CDR2 is LQKENI in the germline V gene.